This T cell receptor beta chain was sequenced for a study of blood T cell repertoires in COVID-19. Study in general: Cohort 3 donors counted as recovered after two negative PCRs, clearance, or resolved symptoms. Samples taken during acute and convalescent COVID-19 were collected in the United States, Italy and Spain.

CDR3 length: 14 residues. Germline V gene data show CDR1 as MGHDK and CDR2 as SYGVNS. Trimming removed 8 bases from V and 3 bases from J; junction bases left unmatched: 4. Participant age was roughly 18 to 90 years, and participants resided in 25 or so US areas. In the original processing: For nucleated cells, counts were estimated from reference gene primer amplification. Produced via immunoSEQ multiplex PCR; TCRdb's table is partial and in-frame only. The V and J calls and clone size are taken from that table; D and trimming were inferred from the DNA. This sample yields about 210,000 clones, of which about 88% are seen a single time; about 22% belongs to the top ten.

This clonotype was obtained from a woman in her thirties or forties in a cohort exposed to, infected with or recovered from COVID-19 (not recorded which). The J gene is TRBJ1-5, the V gene TRBV25-1; 10 bases align to TRBD1. Sequencing used PBMCs or T cells enriched from blood (not recorded which). The CDR3: CASGDRGYNQPQHF. The CDR3, as DNA: TGTGCCAGCGGGGACAGGGGCTACAATCAGCCCCAGCATTTT.